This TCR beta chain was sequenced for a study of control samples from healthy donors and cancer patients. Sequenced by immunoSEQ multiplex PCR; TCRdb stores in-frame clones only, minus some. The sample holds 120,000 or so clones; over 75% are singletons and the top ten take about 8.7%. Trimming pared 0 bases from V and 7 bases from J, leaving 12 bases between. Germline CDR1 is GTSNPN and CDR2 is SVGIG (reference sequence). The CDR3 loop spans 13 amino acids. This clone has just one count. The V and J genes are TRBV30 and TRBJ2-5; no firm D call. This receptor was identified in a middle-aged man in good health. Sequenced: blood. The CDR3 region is CAWSVPPLGTQYF. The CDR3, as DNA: TGTGCCTGGAGTGTCCCTCCTCTGGGGACCCAGTACTTC.